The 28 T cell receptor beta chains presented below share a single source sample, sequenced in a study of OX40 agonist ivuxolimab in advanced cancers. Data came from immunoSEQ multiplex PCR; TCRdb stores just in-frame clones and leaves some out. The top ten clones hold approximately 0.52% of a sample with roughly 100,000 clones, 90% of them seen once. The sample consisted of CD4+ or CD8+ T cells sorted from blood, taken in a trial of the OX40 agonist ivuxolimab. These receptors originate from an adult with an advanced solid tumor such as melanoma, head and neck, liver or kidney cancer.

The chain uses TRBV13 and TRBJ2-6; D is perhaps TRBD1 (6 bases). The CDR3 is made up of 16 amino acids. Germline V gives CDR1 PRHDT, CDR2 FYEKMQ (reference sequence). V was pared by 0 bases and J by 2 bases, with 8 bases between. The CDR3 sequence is CASSLGAGAGANVLTF. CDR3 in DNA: TGTGCCAGCAGCTTAGGAGCAGGGGCTGGGGCCAACGTCCTGACTTTC.

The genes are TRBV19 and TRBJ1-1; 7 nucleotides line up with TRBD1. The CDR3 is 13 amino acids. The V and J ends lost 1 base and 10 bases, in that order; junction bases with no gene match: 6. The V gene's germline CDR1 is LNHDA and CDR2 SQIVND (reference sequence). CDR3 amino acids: CASSIGDSLGAFF. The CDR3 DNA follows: TGTGCCAGTAGTATAGGGGACAGCCTCGGAGCTTTCTTT.

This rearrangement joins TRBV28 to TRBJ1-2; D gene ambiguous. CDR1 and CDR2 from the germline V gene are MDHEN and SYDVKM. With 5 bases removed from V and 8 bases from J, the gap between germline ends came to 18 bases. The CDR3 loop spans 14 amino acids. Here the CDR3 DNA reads TGTGCCAGCAGTCCGCCCCCGTTTCCGGGAGGCTACACCTTC. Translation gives CASSPPPFPGGYTF.

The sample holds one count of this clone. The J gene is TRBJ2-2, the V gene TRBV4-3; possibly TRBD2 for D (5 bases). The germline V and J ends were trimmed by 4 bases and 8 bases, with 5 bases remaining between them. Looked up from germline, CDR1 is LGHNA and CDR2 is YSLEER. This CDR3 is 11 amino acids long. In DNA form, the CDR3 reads TGCGCCAGCAGCCGCGGGGGGGAGCTGTTTTTT. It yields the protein CASSRGGELFF.

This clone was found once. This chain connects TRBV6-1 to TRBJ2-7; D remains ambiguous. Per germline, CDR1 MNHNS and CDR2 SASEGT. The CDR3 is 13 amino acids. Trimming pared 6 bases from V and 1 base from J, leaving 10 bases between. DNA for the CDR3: TGTGCCAGCAGGGAAACAGATTCCTACGAGCAGTACTTC. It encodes CASRETDSYEQYF.

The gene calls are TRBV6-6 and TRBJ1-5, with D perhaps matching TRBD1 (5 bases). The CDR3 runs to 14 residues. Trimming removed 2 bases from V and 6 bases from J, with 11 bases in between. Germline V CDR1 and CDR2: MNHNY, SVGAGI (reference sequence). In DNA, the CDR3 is TGTGCCAGCAGTTACGGTTCAGGGACTCAGCCCCAGCATTTT. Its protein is CASSYGSGTQPQHF.

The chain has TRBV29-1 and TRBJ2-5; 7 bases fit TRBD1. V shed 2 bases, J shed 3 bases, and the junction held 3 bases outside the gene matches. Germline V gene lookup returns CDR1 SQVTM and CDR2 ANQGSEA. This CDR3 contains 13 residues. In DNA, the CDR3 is TGCAGCGTTGAAATCGGGACAGAAGAGACCCAGTACTTC. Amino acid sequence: CSVEIGTEETQYF.

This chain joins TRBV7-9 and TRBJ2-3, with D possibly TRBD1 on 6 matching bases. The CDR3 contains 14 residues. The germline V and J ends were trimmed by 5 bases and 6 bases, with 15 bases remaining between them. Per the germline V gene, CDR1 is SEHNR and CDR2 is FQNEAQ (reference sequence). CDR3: CASSPGQLVDTQYF. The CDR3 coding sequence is TGTGCCAGCAGCCCAGGACAGCTCGTGGATACGCAGTATTTT.

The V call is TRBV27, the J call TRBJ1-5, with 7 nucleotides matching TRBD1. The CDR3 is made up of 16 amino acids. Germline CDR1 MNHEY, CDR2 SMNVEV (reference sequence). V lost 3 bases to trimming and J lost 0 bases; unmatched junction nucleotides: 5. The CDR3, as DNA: TGTGCCAGCAGTTTGTCCGGGACAGTTAGCAATCAGCCCCAGCATTTT. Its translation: CASSLSGTVSNQPQHF.

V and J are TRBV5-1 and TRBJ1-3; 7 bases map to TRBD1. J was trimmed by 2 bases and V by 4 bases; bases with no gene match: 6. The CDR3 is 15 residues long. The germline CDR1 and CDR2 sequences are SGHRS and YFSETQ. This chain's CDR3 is CASSRGTATGNTIYF. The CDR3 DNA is TGCGCCAGCAGCCGGGGGACAGCCACTGGAAACACCATATATTTT.

CDR3 protein: CASSVGGFRNEKLFF. The CDR3 DNA sequence: TGTGCCAGCAGCGTAGGGGGGTTCCGTAATGAAAAACTGTTTTTT. The rearrangement uses TRBV9 and TRBJ1-4; D might be TRBD1 (5 bases). Germline CDR1 and CDR2: SGDLS and YYNGEE. V was shortened by 0 bases and J by 4 bases, with 10 bases between the two germline ends. This CDR3 comprises 15 residues.

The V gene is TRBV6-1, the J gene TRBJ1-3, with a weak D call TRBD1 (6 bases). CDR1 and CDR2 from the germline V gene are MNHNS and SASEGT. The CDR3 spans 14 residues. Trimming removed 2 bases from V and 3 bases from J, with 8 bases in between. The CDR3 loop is CASSEQGNGNTIYF. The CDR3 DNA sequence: TGTGCCAGCAGTGAACAGGGGAATGGAAACACCATATATTTT.

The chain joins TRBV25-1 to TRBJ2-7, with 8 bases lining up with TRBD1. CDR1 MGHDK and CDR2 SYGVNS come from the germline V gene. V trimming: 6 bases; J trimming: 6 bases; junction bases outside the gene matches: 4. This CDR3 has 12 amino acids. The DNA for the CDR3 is TGTGCCAGCAGATACACAGGGGGCGAGCAGTACTTC. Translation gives CASRYTGGEQYF.

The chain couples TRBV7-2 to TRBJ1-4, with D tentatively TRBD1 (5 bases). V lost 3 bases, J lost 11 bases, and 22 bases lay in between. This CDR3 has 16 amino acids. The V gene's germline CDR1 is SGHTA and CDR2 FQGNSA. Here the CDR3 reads CASSFSPMEGLGKLFF. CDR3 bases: TGTGCCAGCAGCTTTTCCCCCATGGAGGGGCTAGGGAAACTGTTTTTT.

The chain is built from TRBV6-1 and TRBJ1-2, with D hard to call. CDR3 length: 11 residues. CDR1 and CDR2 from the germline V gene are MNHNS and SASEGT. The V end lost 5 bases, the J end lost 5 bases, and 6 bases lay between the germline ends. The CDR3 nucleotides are TGTGCCAGCAGTTACGGGTATGGCTACACCTTC. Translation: CASSYGYGYTF.

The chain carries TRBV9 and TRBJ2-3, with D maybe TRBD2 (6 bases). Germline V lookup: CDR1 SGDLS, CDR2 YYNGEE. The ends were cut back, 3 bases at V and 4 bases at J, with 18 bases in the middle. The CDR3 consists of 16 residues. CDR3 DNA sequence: TGTGCCAGCAGCGCCCTGGAGGGGCGCGGGGCAGATACGCAGTATTTT. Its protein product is CASSALEGRGADTQYF.

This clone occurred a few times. The CDR3 spells CASKPRQGTSNEQFF. The CDR3 nucleotides are TGTGCCAGCAAACCCCGACAGGGAACCTCCAATGAGCAGTTCTTC. The chain has TRBV6-1 and TRBJ2-1, with TRBD1 matching 7 bases. The CDR3 spans 15 residues. Trimming cost V 7 bases and J 6 bases; bases outside gene matches: 12. CDR1 and CDR2 from the germline V gene are MNHNS and SASEGT.

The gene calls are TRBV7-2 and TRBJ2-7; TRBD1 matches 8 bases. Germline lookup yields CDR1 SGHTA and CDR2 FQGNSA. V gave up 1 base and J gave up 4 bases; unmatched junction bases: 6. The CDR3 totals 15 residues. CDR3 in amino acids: CASSLVPGGLYEQYF. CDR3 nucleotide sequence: TGTGCCAGCAGCTTAGTCCCAGGGGGCTTGTACGAGCAGTACTTC.

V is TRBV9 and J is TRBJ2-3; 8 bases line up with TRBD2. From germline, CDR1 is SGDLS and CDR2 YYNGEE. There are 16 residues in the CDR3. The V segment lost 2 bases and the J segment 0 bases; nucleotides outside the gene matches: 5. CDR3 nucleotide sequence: TGTGCCAGCAGCGTCGGGGGGGGCGAGAGCACAGATACGCAGTATTTT. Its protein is CASSVGGGESTDTQYF.

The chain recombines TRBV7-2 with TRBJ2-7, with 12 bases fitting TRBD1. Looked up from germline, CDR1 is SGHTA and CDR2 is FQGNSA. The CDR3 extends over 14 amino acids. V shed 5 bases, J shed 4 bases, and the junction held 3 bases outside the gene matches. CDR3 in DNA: TGTGCCAGCAGCCGGGACAGGGGGCGATACGAGCAGTACTTC. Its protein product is CASSRDRGRYEQYF.

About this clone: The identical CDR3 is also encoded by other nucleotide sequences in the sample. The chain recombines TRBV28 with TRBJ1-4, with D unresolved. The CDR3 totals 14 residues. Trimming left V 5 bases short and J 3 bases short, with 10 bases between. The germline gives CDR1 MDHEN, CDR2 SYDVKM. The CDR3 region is CASSLGGANEKLFF. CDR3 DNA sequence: TGTGCCAGCAGTCTCGGCGGAGCTAATGAAAAACTGTTTTTT.

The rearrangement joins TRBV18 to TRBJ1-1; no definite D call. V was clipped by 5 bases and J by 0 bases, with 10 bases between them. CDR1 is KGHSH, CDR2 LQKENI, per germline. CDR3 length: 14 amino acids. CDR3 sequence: CASSTAEMNTEAFF. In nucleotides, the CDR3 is TGTGCCAGCTCAACGGCAGAGATGAACACTGAAGCTTTCTTT.

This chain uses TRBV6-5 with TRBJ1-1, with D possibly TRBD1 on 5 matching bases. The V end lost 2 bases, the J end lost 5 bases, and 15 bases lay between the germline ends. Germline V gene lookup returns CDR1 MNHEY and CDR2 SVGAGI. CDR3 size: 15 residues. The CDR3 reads CASSYEQLRETEAFF. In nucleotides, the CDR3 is TGTGCCAGCAGTTACGAACAGCTCAGGGAGACTGAAGCTTTCTTT.

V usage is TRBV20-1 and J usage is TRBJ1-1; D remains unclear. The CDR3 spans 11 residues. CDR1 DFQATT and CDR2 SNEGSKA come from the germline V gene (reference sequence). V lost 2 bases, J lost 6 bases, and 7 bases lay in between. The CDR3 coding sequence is TGCAGTGCTAGACTGGTACCTGAAGCTTTCTTT. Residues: CSARLVPEAFF.

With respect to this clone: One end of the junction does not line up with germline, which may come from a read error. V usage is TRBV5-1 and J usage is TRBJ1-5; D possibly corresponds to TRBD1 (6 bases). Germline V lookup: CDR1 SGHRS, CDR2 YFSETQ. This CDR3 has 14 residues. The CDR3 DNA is TGTGCCAGCAGTGCCGGGACACCCAATCAGCCCCAGCATTTT. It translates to CASSAGTPNQPQHF.

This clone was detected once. For the CDR3, the DNA is TGTGCCAGTAGTCCCCGCGTGGGGCAGGGCTACGAGCAGTACTTC. Its protein product is CASSPRVGQGYEQYF. The chain links TRBV19 to TRBJ2-5; maybe TRBD1 (5 bases). The end of the DNA fits TRBJ2-7 better, so the J call may be wrong. The CDR3 has 15 residues. Germline V lookup: CDR1 LNHDA, CDR2 SQIVND (reference sequence).

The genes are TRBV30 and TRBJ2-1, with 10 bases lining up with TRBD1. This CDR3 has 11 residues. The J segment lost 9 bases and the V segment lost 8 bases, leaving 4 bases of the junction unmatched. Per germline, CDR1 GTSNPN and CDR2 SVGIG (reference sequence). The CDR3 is CAHGQGVEQFF. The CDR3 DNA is TGTGCCCACGGACAGGGGGTTGAGCAGTTCTTC.

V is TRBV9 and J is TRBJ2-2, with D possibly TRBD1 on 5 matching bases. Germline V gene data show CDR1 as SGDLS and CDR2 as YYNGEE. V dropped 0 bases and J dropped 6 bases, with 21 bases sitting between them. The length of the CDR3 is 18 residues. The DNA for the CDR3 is TGTGCCAGCAGCGTAGCTGTAGCCAGGGTGGAGTTTTCCGGGGAGCTGTTTTTT. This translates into CASSVAVARVEFSGELFF.